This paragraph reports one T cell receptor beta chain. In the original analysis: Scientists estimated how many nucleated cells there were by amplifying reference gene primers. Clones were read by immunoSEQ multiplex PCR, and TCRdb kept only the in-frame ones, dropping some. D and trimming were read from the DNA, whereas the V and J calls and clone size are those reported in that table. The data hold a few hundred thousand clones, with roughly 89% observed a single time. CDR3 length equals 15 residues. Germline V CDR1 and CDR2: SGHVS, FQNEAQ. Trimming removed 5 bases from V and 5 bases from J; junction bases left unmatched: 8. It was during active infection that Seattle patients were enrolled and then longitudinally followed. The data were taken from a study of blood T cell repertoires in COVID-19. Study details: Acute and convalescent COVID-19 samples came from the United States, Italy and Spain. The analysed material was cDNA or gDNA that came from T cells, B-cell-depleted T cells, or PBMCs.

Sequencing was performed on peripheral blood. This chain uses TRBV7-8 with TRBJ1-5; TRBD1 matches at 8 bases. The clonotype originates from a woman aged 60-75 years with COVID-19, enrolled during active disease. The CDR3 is CASSKGQGGYQPQHF. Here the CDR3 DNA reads TGTGCCAGCAGCAAAGGACAGGGCGGGTATCAGCCCCAGCATTTT.